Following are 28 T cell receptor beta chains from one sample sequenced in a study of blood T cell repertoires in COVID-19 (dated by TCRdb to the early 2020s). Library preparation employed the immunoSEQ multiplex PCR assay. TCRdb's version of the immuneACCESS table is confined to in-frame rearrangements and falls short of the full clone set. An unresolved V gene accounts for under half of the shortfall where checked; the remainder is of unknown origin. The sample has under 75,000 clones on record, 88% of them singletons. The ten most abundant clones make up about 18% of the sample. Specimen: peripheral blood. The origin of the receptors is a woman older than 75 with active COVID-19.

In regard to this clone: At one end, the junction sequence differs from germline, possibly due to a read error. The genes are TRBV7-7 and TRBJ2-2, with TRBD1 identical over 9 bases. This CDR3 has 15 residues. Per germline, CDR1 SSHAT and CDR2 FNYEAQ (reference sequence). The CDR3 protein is CASSVTGGRTGELFF. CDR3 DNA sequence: TGTGCTAGCAGCGTAACAGGGGGCCGGACCGGGGAGCTGTTTTTT.

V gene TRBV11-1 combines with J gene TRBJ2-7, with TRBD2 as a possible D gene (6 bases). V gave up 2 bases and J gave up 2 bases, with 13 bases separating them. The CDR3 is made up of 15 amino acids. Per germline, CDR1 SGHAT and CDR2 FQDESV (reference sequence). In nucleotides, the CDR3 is TGTGCCAGCAGCTTATCGTTTAGCGGAACCTACGAGCAGTACTTC. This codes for CASSLSFSGTYEQYF.

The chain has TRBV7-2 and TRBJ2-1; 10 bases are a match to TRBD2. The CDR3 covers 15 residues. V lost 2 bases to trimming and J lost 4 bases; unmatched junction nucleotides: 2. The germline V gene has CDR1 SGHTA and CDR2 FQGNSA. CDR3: CASSLKAGGYNEQFF. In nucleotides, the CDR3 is TGTGCCAGCAGCTTAAAAGCGGGGGGGTACAATGAGCAGTTCTTC.

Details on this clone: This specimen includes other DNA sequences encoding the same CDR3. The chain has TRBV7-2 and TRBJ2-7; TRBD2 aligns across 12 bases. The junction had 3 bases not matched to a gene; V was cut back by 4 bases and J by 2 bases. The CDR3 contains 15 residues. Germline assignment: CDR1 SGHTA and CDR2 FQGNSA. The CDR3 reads CASSSLAGGPYEQYF. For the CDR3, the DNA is TGTGCCAGCAGCTCACTAGCGGGGGGCCCCTACGAGCAGTACTTC.

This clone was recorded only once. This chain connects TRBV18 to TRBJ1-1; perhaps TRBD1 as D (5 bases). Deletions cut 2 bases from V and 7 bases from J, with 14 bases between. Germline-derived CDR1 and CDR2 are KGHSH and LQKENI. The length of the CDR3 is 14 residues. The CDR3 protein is CASSPGRGLSEAFF. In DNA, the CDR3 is TGTGCCAGCTCACCAGGGCGGGGACTAAGTGAAGCTTTCTTT.

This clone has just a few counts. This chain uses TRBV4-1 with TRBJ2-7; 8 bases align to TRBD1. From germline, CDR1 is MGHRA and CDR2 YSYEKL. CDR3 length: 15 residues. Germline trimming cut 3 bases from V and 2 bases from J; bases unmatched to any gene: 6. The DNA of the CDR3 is TGCGCCAGCAGCCAGCAAACAGGGGGGCCCTACGAGCAGTACTTC. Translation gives CASSQQTGGPYEQYF.

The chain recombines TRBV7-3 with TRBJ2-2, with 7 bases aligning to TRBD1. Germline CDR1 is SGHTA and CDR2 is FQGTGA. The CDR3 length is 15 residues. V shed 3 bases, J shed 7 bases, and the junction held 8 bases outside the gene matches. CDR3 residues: CASSFSQGKGGELFF. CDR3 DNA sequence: TGTGCCAGCAGCTTCTCACAGGGGAAGGGCGGGGAGCTGTTTTTT.

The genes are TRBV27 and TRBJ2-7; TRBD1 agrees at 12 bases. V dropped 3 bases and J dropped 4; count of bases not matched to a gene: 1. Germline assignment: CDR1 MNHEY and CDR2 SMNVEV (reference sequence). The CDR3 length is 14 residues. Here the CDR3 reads CASSLGQGAYEQYF. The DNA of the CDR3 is TGTGCCAGCAGTTTGGGACAGGGGGCTTACGAGCAGTACTTC.

CDR3 bases: TGTGCCAGCAGCTTCGTCGTTAGTGAGACCCAGTACTTC. This sequence encodes CASSFVVSETQYF. This chain connects TRBV7-8 to TRBJ2-5; D unclear. The CDR3 totals 13 residues. The germline gives CDR1 SGHVS, CDR2 FQNEAQ. V was trimmed by 3 bases and J by 5 bases, leaving 10 bases between them.

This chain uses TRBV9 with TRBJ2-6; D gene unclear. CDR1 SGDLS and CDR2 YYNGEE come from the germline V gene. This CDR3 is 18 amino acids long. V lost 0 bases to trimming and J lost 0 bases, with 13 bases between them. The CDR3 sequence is CASSVGGGDLSGANVLTF. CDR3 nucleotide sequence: TGTGCCAGCAGCGTAGGAGGCGGTGACCTCTCTGGGGCCAACGTCCTGACTTTC. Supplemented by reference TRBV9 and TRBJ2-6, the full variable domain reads DSGVTQTPKHLITATGQRVTLRCSPRSGDLSVYWYQQSLDQGLQFLIQYYNGEERAKGNILERFSAQQFPDLHSELNLSSLELGDSALYFCASSVGGGDLSGANVLTFGAGSRLTVL.

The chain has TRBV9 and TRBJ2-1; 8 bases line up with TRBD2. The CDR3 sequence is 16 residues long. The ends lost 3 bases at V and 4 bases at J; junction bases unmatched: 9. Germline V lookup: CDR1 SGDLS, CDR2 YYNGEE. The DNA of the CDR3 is TGTGCCAGCAGCGGTGAGCGGGGGAGTTCATACAATGAGCAGTTCTTC. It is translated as CASSGERGSSYNEQFF.

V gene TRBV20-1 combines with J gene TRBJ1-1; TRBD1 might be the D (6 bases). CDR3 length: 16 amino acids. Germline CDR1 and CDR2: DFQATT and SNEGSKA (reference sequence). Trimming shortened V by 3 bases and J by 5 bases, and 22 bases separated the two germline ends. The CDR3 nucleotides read TGCAGTGCTAGTGGGGGACGTGGGGGCCCGAGGACTGAAGCTTTCTTT. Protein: CSASGGRGGPRTEAFF.

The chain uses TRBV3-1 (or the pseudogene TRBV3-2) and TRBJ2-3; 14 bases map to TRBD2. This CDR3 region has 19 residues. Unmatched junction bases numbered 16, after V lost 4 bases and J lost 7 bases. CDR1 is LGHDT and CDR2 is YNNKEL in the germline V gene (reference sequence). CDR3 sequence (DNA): TGTGCCAGCAGCCTAAGAGGACTAGCGGGGGGAGGGTACCCCCATACGCAGTATTTT. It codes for CASSLRGLAGGGYPHTQYF.

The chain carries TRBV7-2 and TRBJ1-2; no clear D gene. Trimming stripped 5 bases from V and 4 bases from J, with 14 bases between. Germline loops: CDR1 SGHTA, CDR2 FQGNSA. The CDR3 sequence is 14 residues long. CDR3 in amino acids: CASSARLFSYGYTF. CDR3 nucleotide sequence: TGTGCCAGCAGCGCCCGACTGTTTTCCTATGGCTACACCTTC.

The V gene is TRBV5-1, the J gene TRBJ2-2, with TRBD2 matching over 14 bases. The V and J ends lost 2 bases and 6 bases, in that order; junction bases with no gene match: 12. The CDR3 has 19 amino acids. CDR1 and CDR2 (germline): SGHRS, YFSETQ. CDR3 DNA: TGCGCCAGCAGCTTAGGCGGACTAGCGGGGGGCGCGGTCGCCGGGGAGCTGTTTTTT. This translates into CASSLGGLAGGAVAGELFF.

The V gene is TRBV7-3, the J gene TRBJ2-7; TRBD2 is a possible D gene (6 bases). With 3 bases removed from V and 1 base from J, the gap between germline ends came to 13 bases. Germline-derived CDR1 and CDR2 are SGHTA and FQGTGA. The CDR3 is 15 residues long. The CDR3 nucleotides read TGTGCCAGCAGCTTCTCTGGAGGGGCGTCCTACGAGCAGTACTTC. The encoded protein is CASSFSGGASYEQYF.

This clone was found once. The chain's CDR3 is CASSPGGGTYEQYF. CDR3 coding DNA: TGCGCCAGCAGCCCCGGGGGGGGAACCTACGAGCAGTACTTC. The V and J genes are TRBV5-1 and TRBJ2-7; 8 bases line up with TRBD2. CDR1 and CDR2 (germline): SGHRS, YFSETQ. The CDR3 consists of 14 residues. V gave up 4 bases and J gave up 2 bases; unmatched junction bases: 5.

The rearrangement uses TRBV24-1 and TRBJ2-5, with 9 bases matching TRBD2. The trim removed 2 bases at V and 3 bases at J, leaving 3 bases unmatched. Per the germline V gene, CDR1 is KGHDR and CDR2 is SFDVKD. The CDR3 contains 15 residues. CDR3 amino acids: CATSDSSSGEETQYF. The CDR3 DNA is TGTGCCACCAGTGATTCCTCTAGCGGGGAAGAGACCCAGTACTTC.

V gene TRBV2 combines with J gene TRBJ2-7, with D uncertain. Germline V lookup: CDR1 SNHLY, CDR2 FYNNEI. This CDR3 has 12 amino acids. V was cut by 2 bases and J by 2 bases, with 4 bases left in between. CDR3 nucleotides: TGTGCCAGCAGTGAATTCACCTACGAGCAGTACTTC. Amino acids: CASSEFTYEQYF. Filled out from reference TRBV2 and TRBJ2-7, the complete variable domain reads EPEVTQTPSHQVTQMGQEVILRCVPISNHLYFYWYRQILGQKVEFLVSFYNNEISEKSEIFDDQFSVERPDGSNFTLKIRSTKLEDSAMYFCASSEFTYEQYFGPGTRLTVT.

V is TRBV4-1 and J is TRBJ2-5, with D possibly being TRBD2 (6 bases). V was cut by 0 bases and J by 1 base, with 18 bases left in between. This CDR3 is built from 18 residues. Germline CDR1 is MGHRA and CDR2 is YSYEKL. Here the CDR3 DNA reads TGCGCCAGCAGCCAAGATCTGGGCGGGGCGAGATCCCAAGAGACCCAGTACTTC. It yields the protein CASSQDLGGARSQETQYF.

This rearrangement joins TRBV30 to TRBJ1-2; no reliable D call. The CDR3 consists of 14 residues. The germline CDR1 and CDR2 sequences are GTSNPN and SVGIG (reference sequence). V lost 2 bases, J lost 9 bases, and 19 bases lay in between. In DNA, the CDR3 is TGTGCCTGGAGTTCAAGCCTGGACTATGAGAGCTACACCTTC. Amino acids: CAWSSSLDYESYTF.

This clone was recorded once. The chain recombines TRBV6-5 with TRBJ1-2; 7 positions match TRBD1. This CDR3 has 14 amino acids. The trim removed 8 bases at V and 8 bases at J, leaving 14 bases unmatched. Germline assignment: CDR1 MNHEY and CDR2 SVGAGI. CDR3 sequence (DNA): TGTGCCAGCCTGAACAGGGGCGCGGCCTACGGCTACACCTTC. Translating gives CASLNRGAAYGYTF.

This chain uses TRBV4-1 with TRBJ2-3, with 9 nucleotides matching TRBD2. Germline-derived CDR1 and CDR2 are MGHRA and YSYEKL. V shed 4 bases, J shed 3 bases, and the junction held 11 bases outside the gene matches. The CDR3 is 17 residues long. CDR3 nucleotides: TGCGCCAGCAGCCTCTCCCCCAGCGGGGGGCGAACAGATACGCAGTATTTT. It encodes CASSLSPSGGRTDTQYF.

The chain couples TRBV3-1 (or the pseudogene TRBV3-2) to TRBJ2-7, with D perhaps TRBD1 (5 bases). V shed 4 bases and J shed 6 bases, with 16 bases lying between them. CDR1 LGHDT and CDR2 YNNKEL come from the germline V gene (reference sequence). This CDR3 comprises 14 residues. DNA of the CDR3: TGTGCCAGCAGCCGGGCCTTGGGGCTGGGCGAGCAGTACTTC. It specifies CASSRALGLGEQYF.

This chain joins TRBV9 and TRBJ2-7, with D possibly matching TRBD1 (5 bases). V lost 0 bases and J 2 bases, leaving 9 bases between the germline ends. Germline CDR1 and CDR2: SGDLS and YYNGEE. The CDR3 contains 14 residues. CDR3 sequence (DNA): TGTGCCAGCAGCGTAGGGGGCGCGCCCTACGAGCAGTACTTC. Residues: CASSVGGAPYEQYF.

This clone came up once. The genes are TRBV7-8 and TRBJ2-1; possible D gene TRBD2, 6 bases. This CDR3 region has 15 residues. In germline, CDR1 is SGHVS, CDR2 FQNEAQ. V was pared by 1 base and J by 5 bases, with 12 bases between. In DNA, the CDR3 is TGTGCCAGCAGCTTAGTGCGGGGTGAAGACAATGAGCAGTTCTTC. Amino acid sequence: CASSLVRGEDNEQFF. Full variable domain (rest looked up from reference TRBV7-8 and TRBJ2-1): GAGVSQSPRYKVAKRGQDVALRCDPISGHVSLFWYQQALGQGPEFLTYFQNEAQLDKSGLPSDRFFAERPEGSVSTLKIQRTQQEDSAVYLCASSLVRGEDNEQFFGPGTRLTVL.

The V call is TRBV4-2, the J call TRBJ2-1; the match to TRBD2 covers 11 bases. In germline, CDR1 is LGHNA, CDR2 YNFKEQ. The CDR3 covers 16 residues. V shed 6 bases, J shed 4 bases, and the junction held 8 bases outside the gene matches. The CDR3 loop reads CASSRLAGGRYNEQFF. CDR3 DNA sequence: TGTGCCAGCAGTCGTTTAGCGGGGGGGAGATACAATGAGCAGTTCTTC.

As DNA, the CDR3 is TGTGCCAGCAGTGGGACAGGGGGCGGAGAGACCCAGTACTTC. It is translated as CASSGTGGGETQYF. The chain employs TRBV2 and TRBJ2-5; 11 nucleotides line up with TRBD1. CDR3 length: 14 residues. The V and J ends lost 4 bases and 4 bases, in that order; junction bases with no gene match: 2. CDR1 and CDR2 (germline): SNHLY, FYNNEI.